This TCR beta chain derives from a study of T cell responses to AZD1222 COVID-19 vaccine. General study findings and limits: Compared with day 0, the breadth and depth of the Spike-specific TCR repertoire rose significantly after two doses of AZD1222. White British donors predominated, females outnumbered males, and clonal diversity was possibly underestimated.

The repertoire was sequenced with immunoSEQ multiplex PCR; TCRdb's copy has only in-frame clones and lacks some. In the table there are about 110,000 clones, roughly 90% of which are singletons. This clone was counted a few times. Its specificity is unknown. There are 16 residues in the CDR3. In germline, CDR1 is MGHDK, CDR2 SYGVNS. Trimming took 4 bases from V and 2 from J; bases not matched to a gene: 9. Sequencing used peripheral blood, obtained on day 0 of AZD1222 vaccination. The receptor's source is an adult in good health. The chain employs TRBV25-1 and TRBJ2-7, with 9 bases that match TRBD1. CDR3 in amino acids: CASSATGGPGTYEQYF. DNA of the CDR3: TGTGCCAGCAGTGCCACAGGGGGCCCAGGTACCTACGAGCAGTACTTC.